This TCR beta chain originates from a study of shared clonotypes between healthy human individuals. This table comes from immunoSEQ multiplex PCR, and its TCRdb copy is limited to in-frame clones, with some not included. The profile shows hundreds of thousands of clones, around 96% of them singletons. V was pared by 0 bases and J by 1 base, with 9 bases between. Germline V gene sequence: CDR1 LGHNA, CDR2 YNFKEQ. This CDR3 region has 15 residues. In the naive CD8 group, cells lacked CD45RO and were positively selected for CCR7, so terminally differentiated effector memory CD45RA+ cells were left out. This sequence joins TRBV4-2 and TRBJ1-2; unclear D gene. The sample consisted of naive CD8+ T cells sorted from blood. The sequence derives from a woman in her twenties or thirties in good health. CDR3 sequence: CASSQELTGNYGYTF. CDR3 bases: TGTGCCAGCAGCCAAGAGTTGACCGGTAACTATGGCTACACCTTC.